These T cell receptor beta chains were read from a single sample in a study of identical twins. One entry per CDR3 protein, called by TCRdb with MiXCR from the 5' RACE reads. The table has 1.5 million to 2 million distinct CDR3 sequences, around a third seen once. The sequenced material came from cord blood. The receptors shown here come from a newborn girl in good health. Each CDR3 is given with its conserved first and last residue. The D gene is left open where the match is weak. Rows may omit the clone size; those that give it use once, few, many or a size class.

cdr3_aa cdr3_nt j_call clone_size d_call v_call
CASSQVMTSGSYEQYF TGTGCCAGCAGCCAAGTTATGACTAGCGGGTCCTACGAGCAGTACTTC TRBJ2-7 few TRBD2 TRBV3-1
CASSARDRWNEQYF TGCGCCAGCAGCGCCCGGGACAGGTGGAACGAGCAGTACTTC TRBJ2-7 . TRBD1 TRBV5-1
CASSLTWTSGPSYEQYF TGTGCCAGCAGTTTAACTTGGACTAGCGGGCCCTCCTACGAGCAGTACTTC TRBJ2-7 few TRBD2 TRBV28
CASSFGGRTNEKLFF TGTGCCAGCAGCTTCGGGGGGCGTACGAATGAAAAACTGTTTTTT TRBJ1-4 . . TRBV3-1
CASSADRALGELFF TGTGCCAGCAGTGCGGACAGGGCTCTCGGGGAGCTGTTTTTT TRBJ2-2 . TRBD1 TRBV2
CASSPERGLKNEQFF TGTGCCAGCAGCCCCGAGCGGGGGCTGAAAAATGAGCAGTTCTTC TRBJ2-1 . TRBD2 TRBV7-2
CAGSLGLAGGPTDTQYF TGTGCCGGCAGCCTCGGACTAGCGGGAGGGCCAACAGATACGCAGTATTTT TRBJ2-3 . TRBD2 TRBV3-1
CASSAPDNKYGYTF TGTGCCAGCAGCGCCCCCGACAATAAGTATGGCTACACCTTC TRBJ1-2 few . TRBV9
CASSLGGWNTEAFF TGTGCCAGCAGCTTAGGGGGGTGGAACACTGAAGCTTTCTTT TRBJ1-1 many . TRBV7-8
CASSRLGGTSTDTQYF TGTGCCAGCAGTCGATTGGGGGGTACTAGCACAGATACGCAGTATTTT TRBJ2-3 . . TRBV9
CASSLFRGTVALNSPLHF TGTGCCAGCAGTTTATTCCGAGGGACAGTTGCTCTGAATTCACCCCTCCACTTT TRBJ1-6 . TRBD1 TRBV28
CASSALRGEQYF TGTGCCAGTAGTGCCCTTCGTGGAGAGCAGTACTTC TRBJ2-5 . . TRBV19
CASSPAQGYTVNEQFF TGTGCCAGCAGCCCAGCACAGGGATACACGGTGAATGAGCAGTTCTTC TRBJ2-1 . . TRBV9
CATSSPGLAGNTGELFF TGCGCCACCTCTTCTCCGGGACTAGCGGGGAACACCGGGGAGCTGTTTTTT TRBJ2-2 . TRBD2 TRBV10-1
CASSQDVLAGSTDTQYF TGTGCCAGCAGCCAAGATGTGCTAGCGGGCTCCACAGATACGCAGTATTTT TRBJ2-3 few TRBD2 TRBV3-1
CASSSGRPPFPNGYTF TGCGCCAGCAGCTCGGGACGGCCTCCATTTCCTAATGGCTACACCTTC TRBJ1-2 . . TRBV5-1
CASRPTSGVTPYNEQFF TGCGCCAGCAGACCCACTAGCGGGGTAACCCCCTACAATGAGCAGTTCTTC TRBJ2-1 few TRBD2 TRBV4-1
CASSIDRGDGYTF TGTGCCAGCAGTATAGACAGGGGGGATGGCTACACCTTC TRBJ1-2 few TRBD1 TRBV2
CASSFIRLGGTPVSGYTF TGTGCCAGCAGCTTTATTCGATTGGGGGGGACTCCAGTCAGCGGCTACACCTTC TRBJ1-2 few . TRBV7-9
CASSVGGGRADTQYF TGTGCCAGCAGCGTAGGGGGAGGGAGAGCGGATACGCAGTATTTT TRBJ2-3 . TRBD2 TRBV9
CATSDFSEQYF TGTGCCACCAGTGATTTTTCCGAGCAGTACTTC TRBJ2-7 many . TRBV24-1
CASTPQQGPGGYTF TGTGCCAGCACCCCTCAACAGGGGCCGGGGGGCTACACCTTC TRBJ1-2 . TRBD1 TRBV12-3/TRBV12-4
CASSYSVAGGGDTQYF TGTGCCAGCAGTTACTCGGTAGCGGGAGGTGGAGATACGCAGTATTTT TRBJ2-3 many TRBD2 TRBV6-5
CAISEYGREQFF TGTGCCATCAGTGAGTACGGCCGCGAGCAGTTCTTC TRBJ2-1 few . TRBV10-3
CSATGGKYEQYF TGCAGTGCTACAGGGGGGAAATACGAGCAGTACTTC TRBJ2-7 few . TRBV20-1
CSARSQGADSYGYTF TGCAGTGCTAGGTCTCAGGGGGCTGATTCCTATGGCTACACCTTC TRBJ1-2 . TRBD1 TRBV20-1
CSAERGGNYGYTF TGCAGTGCTGAAAGGGGGGGAAACTATGGCTACACCTTC TRBJ1-2 few . TRBV20-1
CASSRTTGTNYGYTF TGCGCCAGCAGCAGGACGACAGGGACTAACTATGGCTACACCTTC TRBJ1-2 few TRBD1 TRBV5-1
CASSRQGTSGTDTQYF TGCGCCAGCAGCCGACAGGGGACTAGCGGCACAGATACGCAGTATTTT TRBJ2-3 . TRBD2 TRBV4-1
CSVADEQYF TGCAGCGTTGCAGATGAGCAGTACTTC TRBJ2-5 few . TRBV29-1
CSAQKTGGTDTQYF TGCAGTGCCCAAAAGACAGGGGGCACAGATACGCAGTATTTT TRBJ2-3 . TRBD1 TRBV20-1
CASSLVPGPSSYNEQFF TGTGCCAGCAGCTTAGTACCGGGACCGAGCTCCTACAATGAGCAGTTCTTC TRBJ2-1 . . TRBV11-2
CASSLTAGVTGELFF TGCGCCAGCAGCTTGACAGCGGGAGTTACCGGGGAGCTGTTTTTT TRBJ2-2 . TRBD2 TRBV5-1
CASSQEGQTSGSYEQYF TGCGCCAGCAGCCAAGAAGGCCAGACTAGCGGCTCCTACGAGCAGTACTTC TRBJ2-7 few TRBD2 TRBV4-1
CSARTDRGVYNEQFF TGCAGTGCTAGGACGGACAGGGGCGTCTACAATGAGCAGTTCTTC TRBJ2-1 . TRBD1 TRBV20-1
CSVAYRGSGNTIYF TGCAGCGTTGCCTACAGGGGGTCTGGAAACACCATATATTTT TRBJ1-3 . TRBD1 TRBV29-1
CASSPQLGRSTDTQYF TGTGCCAGCAGCCCCCAGCTAGGGAGGTCCACAGATACGCAGTATTTT TRBJ2-3 few . TRBV9
CASSLRASGSRSPSRSYEQYF TGTGCCAGCAGCTTAAGGGCCAGCGGGAGCCGAAGTCCCTCCCGATCCTACGAGCAGTACTTC TRBJ2-7 . TRBD2 TRBV11-1
CATNPGTGGVDEQFF TGTGCCACCAATCCCGGGACAGGTGGGGTCGATGAGCAGTTCTTC TRBJ2-1 . TRBD1 TRBV24-1
CSARILRQDKNIQYF TGCAGTGCTAGAATTCTTAGGCAGGACAAAAACATTCAGTACTTC TRBJ2-4 few . TRBV20-1
CAIRKDRPPEGNEQFF TGTGCCATCAGAAAGGACAGACCCCCGGAGGGCAATGAGCAGTTCTTC TRBJ2-1 few . TRBV10-3
CASSSVVGDTQYF TGTGCCAGCAGCAGCGTCGTCGGAGATACGCAGTATTTT TRBJ2-3 . . TRBV28
CASSQLWTLHYEQYF TGCGCCAGCAGCCAACTATGGACCCTCCATTACGAGCAGTACTTC TRBJ2-7 . . TRBV4-1
CASSFLAGGREQFF TGCGCCAGCAGCTTCCTAGCGGGAGGGCGTGAGCAGTTCTTC TRBJ2-1 few TRBD2 TRBV5-1
CASSYGHATEAFF TGTGCCAGCAGTTATGGACACGCCACTGAAGCTTTCTTT TRBJ1-1 . . TRBV6-5
CASSGFQGGETQYF TGTGCCAGCAGTGGCTTTCAGGGCGGCGAGACCCAGTACTTC TRBJ2-5 many . TRBV6-5
CSARRARGRYNEQFF TGCAGTGCTAGGAGGGCCCGTGGCCGGTACAATGAGCAGTTCTTC TRBJ2-1 . . TRBV20-1
CASSDPGLAGGDDEQFF TGTGCCAGCAGCGACCCAGGACTAGCGGGAGGAGACGATGAGCAGTTCTTC TRBJ2-1 . TRBD2 TRBV11-2
CATSEDPLWGYTF TGTGCCACCAGTGAGGACCCTCTATGGGGCTACACCTTC TRBJ1-2 few . TRBV24-1
CATSRDLGLADYEQYF TGTGCCACCAGCAGAGATCTAGGACTAGCGGACTACGAGCAGTACTTC TRBJ2-7 . TRBD2 TRBV15
CSARLRALLNTEAFF TGCAGTGCTAGACTAAGGGCCCTCCTGAACACTGAAGCTTTCTTT TRBJ1-1 few . TRBV20-1
CASSPWTTQETQYF TGTGCCAGCAGTCCCTGGACAACCCAAGAGACCCAGTACTTC TRBJ2-5 many . TRBV12-3/TRBV12-4
CASSQQPTGQPQHF TGTGCCAGCAGTCAACAGCCGACAGGACAGCCCCAGCATTTT TRBJ1-5 few . TRBV9
CASRAKGGSYEQYF TGTGCCAGCAGAGCCAAAGGGGGATCCTACGAGCAGTACTTC TRBJ2-7 . . TRBV2
CSTHEGTDTQYF TGCAGTACCCACGAAGGCACAGATACGCAGTATTTT TRBJ2-3 few . TRBV20-1
CASSYSLGSSYNSPLHF TGTGCCAGCAGTTACTCGCTCGGGAGCTCCTATAATTCACCCCTCCACTTT TRBJ1-6 few . TRBV6-5
CASSFSMGQEAQYF TGTGCCAGCAGTTTCTCGATGGGCCAAGAGGCCCAGTACTTC TRBJ2-5 few . TRBV27
CASAYDRAYGYTF TGTGCCAGCGCCTACGACAGGGCCTATGGCTACACCTTC TRBJ1-2 . TRBD1 TRBV6-6